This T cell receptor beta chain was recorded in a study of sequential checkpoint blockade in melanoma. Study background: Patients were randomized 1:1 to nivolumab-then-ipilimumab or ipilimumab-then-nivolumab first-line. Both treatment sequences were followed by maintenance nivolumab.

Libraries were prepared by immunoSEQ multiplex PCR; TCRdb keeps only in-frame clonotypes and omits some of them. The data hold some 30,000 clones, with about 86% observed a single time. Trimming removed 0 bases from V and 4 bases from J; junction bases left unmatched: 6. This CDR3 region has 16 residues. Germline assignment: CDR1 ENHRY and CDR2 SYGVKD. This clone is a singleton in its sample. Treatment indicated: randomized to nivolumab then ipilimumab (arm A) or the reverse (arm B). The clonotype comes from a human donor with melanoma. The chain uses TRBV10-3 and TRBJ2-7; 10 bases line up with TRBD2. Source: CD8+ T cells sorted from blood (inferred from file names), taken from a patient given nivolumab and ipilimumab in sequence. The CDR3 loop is CAISESRTSGTYEQYF. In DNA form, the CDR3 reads TGTGCCATCAGTGAGTCTCGGACTAGCGGAACGTACGAGCAGTACTTC.